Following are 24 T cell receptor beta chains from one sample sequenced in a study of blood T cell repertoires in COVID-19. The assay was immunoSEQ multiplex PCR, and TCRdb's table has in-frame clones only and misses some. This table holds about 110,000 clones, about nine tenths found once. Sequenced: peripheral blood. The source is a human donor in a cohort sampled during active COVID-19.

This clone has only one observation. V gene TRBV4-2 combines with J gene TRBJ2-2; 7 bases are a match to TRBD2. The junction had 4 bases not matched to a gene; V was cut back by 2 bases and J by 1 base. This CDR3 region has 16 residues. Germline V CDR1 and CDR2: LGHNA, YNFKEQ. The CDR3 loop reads CASSQSSGRNTGELFF. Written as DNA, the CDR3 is TGTGCCAGCAGCCAAAGTAGCGGGCGGAACACCGGGGAGCTGTTTTTT.

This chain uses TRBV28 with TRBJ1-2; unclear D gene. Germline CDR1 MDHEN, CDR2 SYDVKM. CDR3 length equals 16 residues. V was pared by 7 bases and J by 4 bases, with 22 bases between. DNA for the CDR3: TGTGCCAGCACCCCAGGAGGCCGCTTTCCGCTCTATGGCTACACCTTC. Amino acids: CASTPGGRFPLYGYTF.

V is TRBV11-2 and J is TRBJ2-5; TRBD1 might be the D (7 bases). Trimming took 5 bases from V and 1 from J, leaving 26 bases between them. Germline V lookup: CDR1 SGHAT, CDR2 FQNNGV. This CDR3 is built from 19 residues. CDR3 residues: CASSPVFLAMRDSQETQYF. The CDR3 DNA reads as TGTGCCAGCAGCCCTGTATTCCTGGCCATGCGGGACAGCCAAGAGACCCAGTACTTC.

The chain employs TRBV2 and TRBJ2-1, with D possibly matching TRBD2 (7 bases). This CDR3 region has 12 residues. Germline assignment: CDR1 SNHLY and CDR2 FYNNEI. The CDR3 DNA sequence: TGTGCGAGCGCAGGGGAGGGCGGTGAGCAGTTCTTC. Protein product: CASAGEGGEQFF.

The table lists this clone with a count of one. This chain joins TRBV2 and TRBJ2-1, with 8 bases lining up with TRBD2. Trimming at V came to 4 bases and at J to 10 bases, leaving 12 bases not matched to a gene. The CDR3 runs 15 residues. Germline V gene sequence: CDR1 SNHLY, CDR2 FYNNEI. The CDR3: CASSVPQAGVEEQFF. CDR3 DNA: TGTGCCAGCAGTGTTCCCCAAGCGGGAGTAGAGGAGCAGTTCTTC.

DNA of the CDR3: TGTGCCAGCAGTACCCCTCCGGCGGGGGTTTCACCCCTCCACTTT. Amino acids: CASSTPPAGVSPLHF. The genes are TRBV6-5 and TRBJ1-6; D possibly corresponds to TRBD1 (5 bases). V lost 5 bases and J 9 bases, leaving 17 bases between the germline ends. Germline CDR1 and CDR2: MNHEY and SVGAGI. The CDR3 has 15 residues.

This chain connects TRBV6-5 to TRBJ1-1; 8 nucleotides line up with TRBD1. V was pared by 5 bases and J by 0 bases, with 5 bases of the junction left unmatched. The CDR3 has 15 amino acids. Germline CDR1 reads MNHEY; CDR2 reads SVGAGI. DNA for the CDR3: TGTGCCAGCAGTAGCCAGGGGGCAGTGAACACTGAAGCTTTCTTT. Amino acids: CASSSQGAVNTEAFF.

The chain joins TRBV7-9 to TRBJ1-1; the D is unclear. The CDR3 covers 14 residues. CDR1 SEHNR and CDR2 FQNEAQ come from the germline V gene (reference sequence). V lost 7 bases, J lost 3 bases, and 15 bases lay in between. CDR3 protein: CASTHNPRDTEAFF. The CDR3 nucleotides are TGTGCCAGCACTCACAATCCCCGGGACACTGAAGCTTTCTTT. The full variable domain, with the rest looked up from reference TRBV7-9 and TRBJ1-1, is DTGVSQNPRHKITKRGQNVTFRCDPISEHNRLYWYRQTLGQGPEFLTYFQNEAQLEKSRLLSDRFSAERPKGSFSTLEIQRTEQGDSAMYLCASTHNPRDTEAFFGQGTRLTVV.

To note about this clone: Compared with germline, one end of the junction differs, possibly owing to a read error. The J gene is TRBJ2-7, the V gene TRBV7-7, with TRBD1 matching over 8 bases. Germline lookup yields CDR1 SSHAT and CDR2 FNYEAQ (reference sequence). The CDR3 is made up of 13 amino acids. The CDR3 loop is CASSSGQGGEQYF. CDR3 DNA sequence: TGTGCTAGCAGCTCTGGACAGGGAGGAGAGCAGTACTTC.

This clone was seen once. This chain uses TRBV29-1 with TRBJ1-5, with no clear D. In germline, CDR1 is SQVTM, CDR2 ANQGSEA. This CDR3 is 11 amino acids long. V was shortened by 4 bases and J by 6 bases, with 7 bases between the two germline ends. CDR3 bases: TGCAGCGTTGGTGTGAGTCAGCCCCAGCATTTT. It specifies CSVGVSQPQHF.

The DNA of the CDR3 is TGTGCCAGCAGTCTCGGGACAGGGGGTGAAAAACTGTTTTTT. It yields the protein CASSLGTGGEKLFF. The chain links TRBV5-4 to TRBJ1-4; 11 bases are a match to TRBD1. The CDR3 is made up of 14 amino acids. CDR1 and CDR2 from the germline V gene are SGHNT and YYREEE (reference sequence). V lost 5 bases and J lost 7; bases outside the gene matches: 4. Full variable domain (rest looked up from reference TRBV5-4 and TRBJ1-4): ETGVTQSPTHLIKTRGQQVTLRCSSQSGHNTVSWYQQALGQGPQFIFQYYREEENGRGNFPPRFSGLQFPNYSSELNVNALELDDSALYLCASSLGTGGEKLFFGSGTQLSVL.

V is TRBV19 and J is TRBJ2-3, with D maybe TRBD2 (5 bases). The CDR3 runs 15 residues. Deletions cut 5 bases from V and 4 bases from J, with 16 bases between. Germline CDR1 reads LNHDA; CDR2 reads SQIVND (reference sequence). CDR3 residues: CASSWQRAMADTQYF. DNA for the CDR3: TGTGCCAGTAGTTGGCAGAGGGCAATGGCAGATACGCAGTATTTT.

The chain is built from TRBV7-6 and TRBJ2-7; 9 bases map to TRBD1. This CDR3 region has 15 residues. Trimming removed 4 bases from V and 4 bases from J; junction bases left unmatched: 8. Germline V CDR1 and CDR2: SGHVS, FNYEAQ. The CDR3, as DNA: TGTGCCAGCAGCTCGAAACAGGGGGCGCAGTACGAGCAGTACTTC. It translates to CASSSKQGAQYEQYF.

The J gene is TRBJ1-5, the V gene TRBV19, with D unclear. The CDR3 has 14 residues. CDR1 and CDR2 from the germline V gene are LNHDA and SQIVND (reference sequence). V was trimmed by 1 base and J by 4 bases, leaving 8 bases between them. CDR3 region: CASSIVERNQPQHF. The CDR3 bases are TGTGCCAGTAGTATAGTTGAGAGGAATCAGCCCCAGCATTTT. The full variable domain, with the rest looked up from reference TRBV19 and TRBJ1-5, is DGGITQSPKYLFRKEGQNVTLSCEQNLNHDAMYWYRQDPGQGLRLIYYSQIVNDFQKGDIAEGYSVSREKKESFPLTVTSAQKNPTAFYLCASSIVERNQPQHFGDGTRLSIL.

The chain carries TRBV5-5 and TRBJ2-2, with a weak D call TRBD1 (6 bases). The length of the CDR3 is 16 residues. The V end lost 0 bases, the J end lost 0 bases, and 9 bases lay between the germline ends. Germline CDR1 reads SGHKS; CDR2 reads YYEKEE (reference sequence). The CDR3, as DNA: TGTGCCAGCAGCTTGGGGGGGACAACGAACACCGGGGAGCTGTTTTTT. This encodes CASSLGGTTNTGELFF.

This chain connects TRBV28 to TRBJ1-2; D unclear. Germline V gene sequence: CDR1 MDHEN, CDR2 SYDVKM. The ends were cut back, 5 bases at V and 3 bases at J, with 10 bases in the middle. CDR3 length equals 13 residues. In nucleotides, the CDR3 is TGTGCCAGCAGTGTCGACACGGACTATGGCTACACCTTC. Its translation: CASSVDTDYGYTF.

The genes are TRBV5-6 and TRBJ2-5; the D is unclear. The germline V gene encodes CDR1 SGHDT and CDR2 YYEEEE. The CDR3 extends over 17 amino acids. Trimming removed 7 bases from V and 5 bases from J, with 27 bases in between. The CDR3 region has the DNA TGTGCCAGCCTCACCCCGACCCTGGTGTCACCGCGGGAGACCCAGTACTTC. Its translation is CASLTPTLVSPRETQYF.

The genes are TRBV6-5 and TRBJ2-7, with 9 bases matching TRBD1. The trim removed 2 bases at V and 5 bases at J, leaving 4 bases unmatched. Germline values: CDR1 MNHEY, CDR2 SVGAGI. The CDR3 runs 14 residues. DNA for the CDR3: TGTGCCAGCAGTTACCGACAGGGGGTAAACGAGCAGTACTTC. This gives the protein CASSYRQGVNEQYF.

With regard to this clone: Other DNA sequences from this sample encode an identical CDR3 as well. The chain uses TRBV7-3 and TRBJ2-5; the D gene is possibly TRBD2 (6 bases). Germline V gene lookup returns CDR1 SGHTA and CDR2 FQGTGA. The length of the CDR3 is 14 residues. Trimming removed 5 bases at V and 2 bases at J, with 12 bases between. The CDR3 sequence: CASSPSGGQETQYF. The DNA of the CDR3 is TGTGCCAGCAGCCCCTCCGGGGGACAAGAGACCCAGTACTTC. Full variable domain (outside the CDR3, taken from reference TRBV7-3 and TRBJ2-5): GAGVSQTPSNKVTEKGKYVELRCDPISGHTALYWYRQSLGQGPEFLIYFQGTGAADDSGLPNDRFFAVRPEGSVSTLKIQRTERGDSAVYLCASSPSGGQETQYFGPGTRLLVL.

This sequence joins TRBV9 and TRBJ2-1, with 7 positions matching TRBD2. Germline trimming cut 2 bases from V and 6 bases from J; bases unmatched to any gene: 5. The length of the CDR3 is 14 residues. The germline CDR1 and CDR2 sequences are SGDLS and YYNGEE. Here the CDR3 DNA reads TGTGCCAGCAGCGTGGGGGGGACGAGCAATGAGCAGTTCTTC. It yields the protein CASSVGGTSNEQFF.

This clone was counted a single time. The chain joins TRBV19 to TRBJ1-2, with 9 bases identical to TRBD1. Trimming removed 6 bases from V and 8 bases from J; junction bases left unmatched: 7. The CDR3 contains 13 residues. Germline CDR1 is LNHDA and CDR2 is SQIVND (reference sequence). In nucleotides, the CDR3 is TGTGCCAGTAGGCGACAGGGGGTAGGAGGCTACACCTTC. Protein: CASRRQGVGGYTF.

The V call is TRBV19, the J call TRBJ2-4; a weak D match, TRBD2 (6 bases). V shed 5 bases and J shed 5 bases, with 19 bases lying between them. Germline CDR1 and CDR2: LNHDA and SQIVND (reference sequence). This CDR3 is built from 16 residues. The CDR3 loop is CASSSHAAGLQNIQYF. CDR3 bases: TGTGCCAGTAGTTCCCACGCAGCGGGCCTGCAAAACATTCAGTACTTC.

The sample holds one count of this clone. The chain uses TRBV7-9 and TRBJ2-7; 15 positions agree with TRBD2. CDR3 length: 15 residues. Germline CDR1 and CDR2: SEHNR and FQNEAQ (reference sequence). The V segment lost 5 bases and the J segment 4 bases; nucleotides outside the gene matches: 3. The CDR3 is CASSVGLAGGYEQYF. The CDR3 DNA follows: TGTGCCAGCAGCGTGGGACTAGCGGGAGGATACGAGCAGTACTTC.

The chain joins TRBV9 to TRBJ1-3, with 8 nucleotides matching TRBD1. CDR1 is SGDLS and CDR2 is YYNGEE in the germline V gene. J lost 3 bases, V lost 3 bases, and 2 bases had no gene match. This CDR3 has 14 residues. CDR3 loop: CASSATGVGNTIYF. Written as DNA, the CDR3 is TGTGCCAGCAGCGCGACAGGGGTTGGAAACACCATATATTTT.